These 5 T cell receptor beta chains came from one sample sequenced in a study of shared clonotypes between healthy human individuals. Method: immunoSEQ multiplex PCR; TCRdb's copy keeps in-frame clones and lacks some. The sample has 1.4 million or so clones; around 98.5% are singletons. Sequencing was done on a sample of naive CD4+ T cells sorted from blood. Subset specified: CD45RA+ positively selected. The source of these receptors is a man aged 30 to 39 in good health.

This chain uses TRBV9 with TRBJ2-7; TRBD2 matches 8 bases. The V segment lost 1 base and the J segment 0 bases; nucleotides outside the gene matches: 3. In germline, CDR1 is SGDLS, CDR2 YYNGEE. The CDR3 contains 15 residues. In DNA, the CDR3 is TGTGCCAGCAGCGTATATAGCGGGAACTCCTACGAGCAGTACTTC. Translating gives CASSVYSGNSYEQYF. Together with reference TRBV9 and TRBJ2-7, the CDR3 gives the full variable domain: DSGVTQTPKHLITATGQRVTLRCSPRSGDLSVYWYQQSLDQGLQFLIQYYNGEERAKGNILERFSAQQFPDLHSELNLSSLELGDSALYFCASSVYSGNSYEQYFGPGTRLTVT.

This CDR3 reads CASSWTGLDYGYTF. CDR3 in DNA: TGCGCCAGCAGCTGGACAGGGCTCGACTATGGCTACACCTTC. This chain connects TRBV5-1 to TRBJ1-2; 8 bases line up with TRBD1. There are 14 residues in the CDR3. V lost 3 bases to trimming and J lost 3 bases; unmatched junction nucleotides: 4. Germline values: CDR1 SGHRS, CDR2 YFSETQ.

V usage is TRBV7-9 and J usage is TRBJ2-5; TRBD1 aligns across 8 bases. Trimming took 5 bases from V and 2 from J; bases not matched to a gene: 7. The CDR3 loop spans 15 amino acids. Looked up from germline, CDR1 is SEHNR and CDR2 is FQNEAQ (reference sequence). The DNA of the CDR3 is TGTGCCAGCAGCCCCGGGACAGGACAGCAAGAGACCCAGTACTTC. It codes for CASSPGTGQQETQYF.

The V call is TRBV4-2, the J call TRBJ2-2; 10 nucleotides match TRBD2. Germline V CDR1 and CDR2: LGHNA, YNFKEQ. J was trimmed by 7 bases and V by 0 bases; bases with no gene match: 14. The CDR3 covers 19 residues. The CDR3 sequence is CASSQDPGGLAGVIGELFF. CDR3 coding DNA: TGTGCCAGCAGCCAAGATCCGGGCGGGCTAGCGGGAGTTATCGGGGAGCTGTTTTTT.

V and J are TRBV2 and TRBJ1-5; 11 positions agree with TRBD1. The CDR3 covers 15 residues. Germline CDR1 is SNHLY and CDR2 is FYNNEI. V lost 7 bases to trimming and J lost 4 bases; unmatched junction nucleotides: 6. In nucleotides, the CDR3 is TGTGCCAGCACCTTCGGGACAGGGGGGAATCAGCCCCAGCATTTT. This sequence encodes CASTFGTGGNQPQHF.